This TCR beta chain came from a study of CXCR3-negative and CXCR3-positive naive CD8 T cells. UMI-labeled TRB cDNA libraries were prepared by 5' RACE. TCRdb reprocessed the 5' RACE reads, keeping one entry per CDR3 protein, no DNA. The sample's table shows 84,000 or so distinct CDR3 sequences. Study findings and constraints: CXCR3-positive naive cells had TRB CDR3s that were more hydrophobic than CXCR3-negative naive cells had.

Points on this clonotype: Its antigen remains unidentified.

Sorts that each held 250,000 to 300,000 cells were run in triplicate for every CD8+ T cell subset. The CDR3 loop spans 13 amino acids. This chain links TRBV12-3 or TRBV12-4 with TRBJ2-7; TCRdb's D gene call, TRBD1, goes unchecked for lack of DNA. Sequenced: naive CXCR3- CD8+ T cells from blood. Stated subset: CD45RO-CCR7+CD27+CD95- naive CD8+ T cells lacking CXCR3 (TNR3-). This clonotype originated in a human donor in good health. Some clones in this sample may be carry-over from other donors' samples. CDR3 amino acids: CASGGQGADEQYF.